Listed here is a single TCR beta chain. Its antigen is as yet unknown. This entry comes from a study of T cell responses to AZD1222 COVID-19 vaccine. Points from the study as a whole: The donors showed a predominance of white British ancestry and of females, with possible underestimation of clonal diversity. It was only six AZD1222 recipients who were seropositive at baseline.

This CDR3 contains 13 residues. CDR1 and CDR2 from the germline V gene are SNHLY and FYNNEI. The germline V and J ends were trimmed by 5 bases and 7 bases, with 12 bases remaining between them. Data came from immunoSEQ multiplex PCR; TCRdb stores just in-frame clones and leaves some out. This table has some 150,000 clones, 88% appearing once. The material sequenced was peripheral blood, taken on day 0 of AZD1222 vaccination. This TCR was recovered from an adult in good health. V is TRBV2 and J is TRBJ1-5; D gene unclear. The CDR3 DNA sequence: TGTGCCAGCAGTCGGGCGACGGGGCAGCCCCAGCATTTT. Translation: CASSRATGQPQHF.